The present TCR beta chain was sequenced within a study of circulating CD8 cells and anti-PD-1 response in melanoma. Overall study results and limits: DNEG was most diverse; TIGIT repertoires were least diverse.

Using approximately 15 ng of total RNA, TCR libraries were made with the QIAseq Immune Repertoire TCR panel. TCRdb re-called the reads with MiXCR, one entry per CDR3 protein. The sample lists about 400 distinct CDR3 sequences; around 6% were seen once. A note on this clonotype: Its matching antigen is unknown. This likely traces to a read error, being one base from a far larger clone.

Germline assignment: CDR1 SNHLY and CDR2 FYNNEI. With V trimmed by 6 bases and J by 7 bases, 14 bases remained unmatched. This CDR3 region has 15 residues. Live CD3+CD8+TCRalphabeta+ cells were sorted into four subsets by PD-1 and/or TIGIT. The clonotype comes from a human donor with melanoma. The sequences come from CD8+ T cells from PBMCs, collected at baseline or after one month of anti-PD-1 therapy (not recorded which). The J gene is TRBJ2-7, the V gene TRBV2; 8 bases map to TRBD2. The CDR3 DNA sequence: TGTGCCAGCAGCGCCGGGACTAGTCGGAACAATGAGCAGTACTTC. As protein: CASSAGTSRNNEQYF. The whole variable domain, remainder taken from reference TRBV2 and TRBJ2-7, is EPEVTQTPSHQVTQMGQEVILRCVPISNHLYFYWYRQILGQKVEFLVSFYNNEISEKSEIFDDQFSVERPDGSNFTLKIRSTKLEDSAMYFCASSAGTSRNNEQYFGPGTRLTVT.